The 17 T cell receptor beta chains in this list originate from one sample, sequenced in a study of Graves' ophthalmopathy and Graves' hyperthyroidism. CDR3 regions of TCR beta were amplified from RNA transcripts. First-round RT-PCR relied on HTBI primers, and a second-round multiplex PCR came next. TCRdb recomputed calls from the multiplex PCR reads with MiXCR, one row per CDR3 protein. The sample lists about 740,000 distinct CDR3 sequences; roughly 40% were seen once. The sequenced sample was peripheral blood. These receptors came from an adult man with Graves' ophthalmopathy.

The CDR3 bases are TGTGCCAGCAGCTTTGAGGGGAACACCGGGGAGCTGTTTTTT. Protein product: CASSFEGNTGELFF. This rearrangement joins TRBV25-1 to TRBJ2-2, with D perhaps TRBD2 (5 bases). V gave up 6 bases and J gave up 1 base, with 9 bases separating them. This CDR3 region has 14 residues. The V gene's germline CDR1 is MGHDK and CDR2 SYGVNS. Filled out from reference TRBV25-1 and TRBJ2-2, the complete variable domain reads EADIYQTPRYLVIGTGKKITLECSQTMGHDKMYWYQQDPGMELHLIHYSYGVNSTEKGDLSSESTVSRIRTEHFPLTLESARPSHTSQYLCASSFEGNTGELFFGEGSRLTVL.

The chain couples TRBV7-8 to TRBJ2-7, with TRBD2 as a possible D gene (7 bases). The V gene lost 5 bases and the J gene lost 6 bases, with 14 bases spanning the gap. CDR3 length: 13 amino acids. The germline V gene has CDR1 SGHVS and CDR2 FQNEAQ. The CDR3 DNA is TGTGCCAGCAGCCAAAGAGGGGGGGTCGAGCAGTACTTC. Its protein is CASSQRGGVEQYF.

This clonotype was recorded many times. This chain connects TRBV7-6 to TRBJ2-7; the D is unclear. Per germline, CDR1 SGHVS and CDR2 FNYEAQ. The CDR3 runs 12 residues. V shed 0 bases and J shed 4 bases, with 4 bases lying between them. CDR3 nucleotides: TGTGCCAGCAGCTTAGCGCGGTACGAGCAGTACTTC. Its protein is CASSLARYEQYF.

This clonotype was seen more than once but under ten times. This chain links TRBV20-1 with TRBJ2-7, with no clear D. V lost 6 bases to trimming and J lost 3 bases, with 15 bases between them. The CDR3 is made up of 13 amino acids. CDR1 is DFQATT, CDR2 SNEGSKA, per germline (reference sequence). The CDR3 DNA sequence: TGCAGTGCCCTAAGGATGTCTGACTACGAGCAGTACTTC. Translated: CSALRMSDYEQYF.

DNA of the CDR3: TGTGCCAGTAGTATCGCCGACAGGACCCTGGATTCACCCCTCCACTTT. This gives the protein CASSIADRTLDSPLHF. This chain joins TRBV19 and TRBJ1-6, with D perhaps matching TRBD1 (6 bases). V dropped 3 bases and J dropped 8 bases, with 17 bases sitting between them. The CDR3 is made up of 16 amino acids. CDR1 is LNHDA and CDR2 is SQIVND in the germline V gene (reference sequence).

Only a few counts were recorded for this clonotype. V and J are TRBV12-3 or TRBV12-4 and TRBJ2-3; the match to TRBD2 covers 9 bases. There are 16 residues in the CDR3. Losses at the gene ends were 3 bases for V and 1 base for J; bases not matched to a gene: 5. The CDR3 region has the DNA TGTGCCAGCAGTTTCTCTAGCGGGACCGGCACAGATACGCAGTATTTT. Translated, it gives CASSFSSGTGTDTQYF.

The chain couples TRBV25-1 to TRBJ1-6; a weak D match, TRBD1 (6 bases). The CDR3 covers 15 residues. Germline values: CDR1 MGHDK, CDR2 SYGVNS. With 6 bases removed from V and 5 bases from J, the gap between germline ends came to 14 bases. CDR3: CASRRTGSHNSPLHF. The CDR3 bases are TGTGCCAGCAGAAGAACAGGGTCACATAATTCACCCCTCCACTTT. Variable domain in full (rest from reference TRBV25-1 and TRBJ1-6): EADIYQTPRYLVIGTGKKITLECSQTMGHDKMYWYQQDPGMELHLIHYSYGVNSTEKGDLSSESTVSRIRTEHFPLTLESARPSHTSQYLCASRRTGSHNSPLHFGNGTRLTVT.

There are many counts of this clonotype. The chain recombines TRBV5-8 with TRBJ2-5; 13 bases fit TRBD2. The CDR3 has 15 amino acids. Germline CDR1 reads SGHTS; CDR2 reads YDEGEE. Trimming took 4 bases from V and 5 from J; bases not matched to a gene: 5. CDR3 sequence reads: CASSLGLAGYETQYF. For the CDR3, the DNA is TGTGCCAGCAGCCTGGGACTAGCGGGGTATGAGACCCAGTACTTC.

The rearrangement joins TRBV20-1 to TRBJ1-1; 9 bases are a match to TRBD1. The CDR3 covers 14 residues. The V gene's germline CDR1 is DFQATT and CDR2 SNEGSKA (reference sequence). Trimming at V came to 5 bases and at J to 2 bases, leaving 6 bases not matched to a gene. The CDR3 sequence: CSAGGQGTNTEAFF. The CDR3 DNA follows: TGCAGTGCTGGGGGACAGGGCACTAACACTGAAGCTTTCTTT.

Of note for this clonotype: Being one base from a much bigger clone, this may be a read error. The CDR3 DNA follows: TGTGCCAGCACCAAACAGTGGGTGGGCTACACCTTC. Protein sequence: CASTKQWVGYTF. The rearrangement links TRBV7-2 to TRBJ1-2; the D is unclear. V lost 7 bases and J lost 8, with 14 bases in between. The CDR3 consists of 12 residues. Germline V gene data show CDR1 as SGHTA and CDR2 as FQGNSA.

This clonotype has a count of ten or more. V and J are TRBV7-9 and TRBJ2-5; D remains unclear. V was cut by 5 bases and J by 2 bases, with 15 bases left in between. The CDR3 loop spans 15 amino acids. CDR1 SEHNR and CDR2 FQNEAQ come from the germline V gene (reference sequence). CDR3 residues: CASSPRADRQETQYF. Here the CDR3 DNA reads TGTGCCAGCAGCCCTAGGGCGGATCGTCAAGAGACCCAGTACTTC.

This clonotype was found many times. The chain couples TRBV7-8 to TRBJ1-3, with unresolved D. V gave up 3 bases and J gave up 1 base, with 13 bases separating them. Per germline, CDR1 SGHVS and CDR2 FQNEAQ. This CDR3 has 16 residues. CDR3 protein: CASSFTTVESGNTIYF. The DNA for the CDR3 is TGTGCCAGCAGCTTCACAACAGTCGAGTCTGGAAACACCATATATTTT.

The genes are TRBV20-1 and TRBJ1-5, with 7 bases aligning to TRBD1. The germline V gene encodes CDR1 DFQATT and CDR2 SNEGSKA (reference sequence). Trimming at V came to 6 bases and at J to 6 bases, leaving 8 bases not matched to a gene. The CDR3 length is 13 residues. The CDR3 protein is CSAGGGAGQPQHF. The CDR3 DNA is TGCAGTGCCGGAGGGGGCGCGGGTCAGCCCCAGCATTTT.

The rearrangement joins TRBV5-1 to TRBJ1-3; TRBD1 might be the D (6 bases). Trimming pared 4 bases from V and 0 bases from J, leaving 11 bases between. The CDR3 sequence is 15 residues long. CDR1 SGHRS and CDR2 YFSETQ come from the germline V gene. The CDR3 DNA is TGCGCCAGCAGCGCCGGGACAAACTCTGGAAACACCATATATTTT. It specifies CASSAGTNSGNTIYF.

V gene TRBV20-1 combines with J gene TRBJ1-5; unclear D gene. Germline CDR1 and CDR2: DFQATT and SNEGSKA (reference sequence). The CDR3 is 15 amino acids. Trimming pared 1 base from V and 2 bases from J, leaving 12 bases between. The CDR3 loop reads CSARVPGLGNQPQHF. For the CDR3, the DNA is TGCAGTGCTAGAGTCCCGGGTCTGGGCAATCAGCCCCAGCATTTT.

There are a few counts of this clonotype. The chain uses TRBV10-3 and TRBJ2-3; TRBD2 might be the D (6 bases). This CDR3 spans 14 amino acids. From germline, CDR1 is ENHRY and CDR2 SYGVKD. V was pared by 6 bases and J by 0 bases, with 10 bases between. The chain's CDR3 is CAIRASVSTDTQYF. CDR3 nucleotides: TGTGCCATCAGAGCTAGCGTAAGCACAGATACGCAGTATTTT.

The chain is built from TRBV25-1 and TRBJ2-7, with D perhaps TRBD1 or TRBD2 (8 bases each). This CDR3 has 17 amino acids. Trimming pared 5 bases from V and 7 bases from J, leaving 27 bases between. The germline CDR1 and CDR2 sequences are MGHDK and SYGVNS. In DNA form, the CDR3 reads TGTGCCAGCAGTTTAGCCGGGACAGGCCGACTAGCGCTAGAGCAGTACTTC. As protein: CASSLAGTGRLALEQYF.